This T cell receptor beta chain came from a study of lymphopenia after photon versus proton radiotherapy. Study-level points and caveats: Authors raise, but do not show, better survival with proton therapy. Post-nadir diversity loss with photons came from oligoclonal expansion, particularly CD8+ Temra cells. Relative stability marked proton patients; photon patients lost diversity and naive cells. Larger post-nadir TCR diversity loss correlated inversely with survival in deceased patients.

Assay: immunoSEQ multiplex PCR; the TCRdb copy retains only in-frame clones and omits some. The sample shows around 62,000 clones, approximately 84% of them seen only once. V lost 5 bases, J lost 3 bases, and 16 bases lay in between. This CDR3 has 15 amino acids. In germline, CDR1 is SGHAT, CDR2 FQNNGV. A word on this clone: What it binds is not known.

The source was peripheral blood, collected from a patient treated with proton-based radiotherapy. This chain connects TRBV11-2 to TRBJ1-2; weak D call: TRBD1 (5 bases). This sequence originates from a man in his 60s with pancreatic cancer. CDR3 amino acids: CASSTLRGRHYGYTF. As DNA, the CDR3 is TGTGCCAGCAGCACCCTACGGGGACGGCACTATGGCTACACCTTC.